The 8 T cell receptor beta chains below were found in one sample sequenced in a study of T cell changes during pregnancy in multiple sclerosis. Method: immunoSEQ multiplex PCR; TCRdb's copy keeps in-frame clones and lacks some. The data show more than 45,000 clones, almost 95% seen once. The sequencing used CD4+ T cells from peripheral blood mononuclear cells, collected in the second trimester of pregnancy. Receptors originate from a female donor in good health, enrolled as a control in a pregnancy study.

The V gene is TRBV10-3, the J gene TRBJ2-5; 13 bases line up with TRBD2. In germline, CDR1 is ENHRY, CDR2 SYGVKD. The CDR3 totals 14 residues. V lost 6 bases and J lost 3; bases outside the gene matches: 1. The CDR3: CAIRGTSGEETQYF. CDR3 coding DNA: TGTGCCATCAGGGGGACTAGCGGGGAAGAGACCCAGTACTTC.

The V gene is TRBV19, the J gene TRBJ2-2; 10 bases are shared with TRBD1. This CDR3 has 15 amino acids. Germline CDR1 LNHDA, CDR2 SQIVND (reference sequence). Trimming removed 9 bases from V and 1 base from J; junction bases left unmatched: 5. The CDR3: CASRTGGGNTGELFF. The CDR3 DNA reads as TGTGCCAGCCGGACAGGGGGTGGGAACACCGGGGAGCTGTTTTTT.

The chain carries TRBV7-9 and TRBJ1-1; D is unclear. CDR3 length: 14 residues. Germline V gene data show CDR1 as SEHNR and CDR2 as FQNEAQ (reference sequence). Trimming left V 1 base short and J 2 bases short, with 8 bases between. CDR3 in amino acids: CASSLEAGNTEAFF. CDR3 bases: TGTGCCAGCAGCTTAGAGGCAGGAAACACTGAAGCTTTCTTT.

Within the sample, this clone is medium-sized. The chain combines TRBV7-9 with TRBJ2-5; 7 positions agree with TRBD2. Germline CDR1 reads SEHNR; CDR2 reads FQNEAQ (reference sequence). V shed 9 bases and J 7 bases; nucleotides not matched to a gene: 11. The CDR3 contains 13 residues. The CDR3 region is CASIYTSEGTQYF. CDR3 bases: TGTGCCAGTATTTATACTAGCGAAGGGACCCAGTACTTC.

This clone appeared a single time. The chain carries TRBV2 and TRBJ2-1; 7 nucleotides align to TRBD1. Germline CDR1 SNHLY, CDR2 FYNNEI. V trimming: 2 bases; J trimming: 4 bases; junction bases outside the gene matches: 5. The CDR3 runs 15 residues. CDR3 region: CASSESGTAYNEQFF. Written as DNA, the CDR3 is TGTGCCAGCAGTGAATCCGGGACAGCTTACAATGAGCAGTTCTTC.

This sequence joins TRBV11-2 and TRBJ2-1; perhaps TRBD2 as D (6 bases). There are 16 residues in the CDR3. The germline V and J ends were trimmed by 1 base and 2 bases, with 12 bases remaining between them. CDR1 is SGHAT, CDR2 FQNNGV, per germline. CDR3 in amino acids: CASSLVGGNTYNEQFF. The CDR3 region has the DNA TGTGCCAGCAGCTTAGTGGGCGGGAACACCTACAATGAGCAGTTCTTC.

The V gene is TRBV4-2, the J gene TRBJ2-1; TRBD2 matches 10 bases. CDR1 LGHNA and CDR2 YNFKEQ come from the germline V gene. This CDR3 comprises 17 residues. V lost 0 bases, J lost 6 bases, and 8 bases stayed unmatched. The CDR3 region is CASSQDIPSGGANEQFF. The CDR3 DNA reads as TGTGCCAGCAGCCAAGATATCCCAAGCGGGGGGGCCAATGAGCAGTTCTTC.

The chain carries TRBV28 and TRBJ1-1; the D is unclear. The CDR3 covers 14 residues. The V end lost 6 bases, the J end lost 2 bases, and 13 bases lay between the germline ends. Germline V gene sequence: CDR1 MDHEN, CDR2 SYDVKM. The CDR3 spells CASRSLRVNTEAFF. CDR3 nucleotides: TGTGCCAGCAGGTCCCTCCGGGTTAACACTGAAGCTTTCTTT.